This T cell receptor (beta chain) is from a study of Ad26.COV2.S vaccination and SARS-CoV-2 variants. Turning to the study itself: Intramuscular Ad26.COV2.S at 5x10^10 or 1x10^11 viral particles. Overall study results and limits: It was reported that spike-specific CD8+ and CD4+ T cell responses were substantially broad after vaccination. Responses of T cells in total may have been underestimated by the TCR breadth and depth analyses. Vaccine recipients had higher spike-specific TCR breadth than placebo recipients.

Treatment defined: about 20 received Ad26.COV2.S at low or high dose, single or two shots; 5 received placebo; per-sample allocation not given. Day 63 following the first vaccine or placebo injection was when the samples were taken. The CDR3 runs to 16 residues. V lost 2 bases and J lost 2; bases outside the gene matches: 6. Germline CDR1 is MNHNY and CDR2 is SVGAGI (reference sequence). For this clone: Its antigen is currently unknown.

Sequencing was performed with immunoSEQ multiplex PCR; in TCRdb, only in-frame clones are kept and a portion is missing. The sample lists about 400,000 clones; 88% were seen once. The source material was peripheral blood, sampled in a trial of Ad26.COV2.S vaccine versus placebo. The sequence was obtained from a person between 18 and 60 years old who received the Ad26.COV2.S COVID-19 vaccine or a placebo. The rearrangement joins TRBV6-6 to TRBJ2-7; the match to TRBD2 covers 10 bases. The chain's CDR3 is CASSYPLSGGAYEQYF. The CDR3 DNA follows: TGTGCCAGCAGTTACCCGCTCAGCGGGGGGGCCTACGAGCAGTACTTC.